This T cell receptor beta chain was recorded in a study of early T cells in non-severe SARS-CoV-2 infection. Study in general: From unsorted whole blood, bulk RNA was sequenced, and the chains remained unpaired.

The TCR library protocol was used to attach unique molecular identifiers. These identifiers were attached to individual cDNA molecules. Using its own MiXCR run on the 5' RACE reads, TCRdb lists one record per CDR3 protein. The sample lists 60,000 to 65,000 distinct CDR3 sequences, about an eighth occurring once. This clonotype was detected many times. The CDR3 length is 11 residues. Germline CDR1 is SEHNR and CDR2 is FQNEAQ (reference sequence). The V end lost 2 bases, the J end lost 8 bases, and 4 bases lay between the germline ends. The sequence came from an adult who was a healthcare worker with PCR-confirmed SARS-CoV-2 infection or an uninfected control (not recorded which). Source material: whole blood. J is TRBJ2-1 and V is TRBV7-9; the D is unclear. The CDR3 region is CASSLTDEQFF. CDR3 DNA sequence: TGTGCCAGCAGCTTAACGGATGAGCAGTTCTTC.